The T cell receptor (beta chain) under discussion was sequenced for a study of OX40 agonist ivuxolimab in advanced cancers. Study in general: Every 2 weeks, ivuxolimab was infused into the patients intravenously at between 0.01 and 10 mg/kg. A history of anti-PD-1, anti-PD-L1 or anti-CTLA-4 therapy was acceptable, and approximately 39% had some.

The protocol was immunoSEQ multiplex PCR, while the TCRdb copy is restricted to in-frame clones and leaves out a portion. The sample records tens of thousands of clones, around 92% being singletons. If patients had autoimmune disease history or systemic immunosuppression, they were excluded. The CDR3 is 18 residues long. The germline V gene has CDR1 SGDLS and CDR2 YYNGEE. The V and J ends lost 4 bases and 1 base, in that order; junction bases with no gene match: 14. This TCR came from an adult with an advanced solid tumor such as melanoma, head and neck, liver or kidney cancer. The sequenced sample was CD4+ or CD8+ T cells sorted from blood, obtained in a trial of the OX40 agonist ivuxolimab. The rearrangement joins TRBV9 to TRBJ2-5; 9 bases are shared with TRBD1. The CDR3 bases are TGTGCCAGCAGCAATCCCCGGGACAGGGATCGGAGCCAAGAGACCCAGTACTTC. It is translated as CASSNPRDRDRSQETQYF.